This is a list of T cell receptor beta chains from one sample in a study of human T cells and chemical hapten exposure. One entry per CDR3 protein, called by TCRdb with MiXCR from the RACE reads. The sample includes over 150,000 distinct CDR3 sequences, roughly 26% of them seen just once. This sample comprised whole blood, obtained in connection with sensitization to the hapten diphenylcyclopropenone (DPC). These receptors were taken from a woman aged 18-35 years with alopecia areata. Some clones in this sample may be carry-over from other donors' samples. Both conserved end residues are part of each CDR3. The order of the fields is CDR3 protein, CDR3 DNA, D gene, J gene, clone size, V gene. A D gene is named only where the DNA matches it firmly. Where a row states a size, it is once, few, many or the class of an expanded clone; other rows omit it.

CDR3 protein: CASSQATGDYSYEQYF
CDR3 DNA: TGCGCCAGCAGCCAAGCCACAGGGGATTACTCCTACGAGCAGTACTTC
D gene: TRBD1
J gene: TRBJ2-7
clone size: .
V gene: TRBV4-1

CDR3 protein: CSARSKGGGLNTEAFF
CDR3 DNA: TGCAGTGCTAGATCGAAGGGGGGGGGACTGAACACTGAAGCTTTCTTT
D gene: .
J gene: TRBJ1-1
clone size: .
V gene: TRBV20-1

CDR3 protein: CASSLDGRTPVVF
CDR3 DNA: TGTGCCAGCAGCTTAGATGGACGGACCCCCGTGGTTTTT
D gene: .
J gene: TRBJ1-4
clone size: .
V gene: TRBV7-2

CDR3 protein: CSVVPGGEAFF
CDR3 DNA: TGCAGCGTTGTGCCCGGAGGGGAAGCTTTCTTT
D gene: .
J gene: TRBJ1-1
clone size: many
V gene: TRBV29-1

CDR3 protein: CASSQDPGASIMNTEAFF
CDR3 DNA: TGCGCCAGCAGCCAAGACCCGGGGGCCTCAATCATGAACACTGAAGCTTTCTTT
D gene: .
J gene: TRBJ1-1
clone size: once
V gene: TRBV4-3

CDR3 protein: CSRRRVGTDTQYF
CDR3 DNA: TGCAGTCGCAGGAGGGTGGGCACAGATACGCAGTATTTT
D gene: .
J gene: TRBJ2-3
clone size: few
V gene: TRBV20-1

CDR3 protein: CASRTQGPGANVLTF
CDR3 DNA: TGTGCCAGTCGGACCCAGGGCCCTGGGGCCAACGTCCTGACTTTC
D gene: .
J gene: TRBJ2-6
clone size: .
V gene: TRBV2

CDR3 protein: CASRADLNQPQHF
CDR3 DNA: TGCGCCAGCAGGGCAGATCTCAATCAGCCCCAGCATTTT
D gene: .
J gene: TRBJ1-5
clone size: .
V gene: TRBV5-1

CDR3 protein: CASSPGRGNQPQHF
CDR3 DNA: TGTGCCAGCAGCCCCGGGAGGGGCAATCAGCCCCAGCATTTT
D gene: .
J gene: TRBJ1-5
clone size: few
V gene: TRBV6-5

CDR3 protein: CSARDPGGTRGNEQFF
CDR3 DNA: TGCAGTGCTAGAGATCCCGGTGGGACTAGAGGCAATGAGCAGTTCTTC
D gene: TRBD2
J gene: TRBJ2-1
clone size: .
V gene: TRBV20-1

CDR3 protein: CASSQGFSQETQYF
CDR3 DNA: TGTGCCAGCAGCCAAGGGTTTAGCCAAGAGACCCAGTACTTC
D gene: .
J gene: TRBJ2-5
clone size: few
V gene: TRBV11-2

CDR3 protein: CTSSLGLAKNIQYF
CDR3 DNA: TGTACCAGCAGCTTAGGGTTAGCCAAAAACATTCAGTACTTC
D gene: .
J gene: TRBJ2-4
clone size: .
V gene: TRBV7-2

CDR3 protein: CASSLAGVLQETQYF
CDR3 DNA: TGTGCCAGCAGCTTAGCAGGGGTGCTCCAAGAGACCCAGTACTTC
D gene: .
J gene: TRBJ2-5
clone size: few
V gene: TRBV7-8

CDR3 protein: CASQTPGQGANGELFF
CDR3 DNA: TGTGCCAGCCAGACCCCGGGACAGGGGGCAAACGGGGAGCTGTTTTTT
D gene: .
J gene: TRBJ2-2
clone size: .
V gene: TRBV21-1

CDR3 protein: CASSLVSPVGTGELFF
CDR3 DNA: TGTGCCAGCAGCTTAGTTTCTCCCGTAGGGACCGGGGAGCTGTTTTTT
D gene: .
J gene: TRBJ2-2
clone size: many
V gene: TRBV7-6

CDR3 protein: CASRPAGGNYGYTF
CDR3 DNA: TGTGCCAGCCGCCCGGCAGGGGGTAACTATGGCTACACCTTC
D gene: TRBD1
J gene: TRBJ1-2
clone size: once
V gene: TRBV7-9

CDR3 protein: CATGGREGTDTQYF
CDR3 DNA: TGTGCCACCGGTGGGCGGGAAGGAACAGATACGCAGTATTTT
D gene: .
J gene: TRBJ2-3
clone size: .
V gene: TRBV12-3/TRBV12-4

CDR3 protein: CASSISGFTDTQYF
CDR3 DNA: TGTGCCAGCAGCATTAGTGGTTTCACAGATACGCAGTATTTT
D gene: .
J gene: TRBJ2-3
clone size: .
V gene: TRBV7-9

CDR3 protein: CSVSGSSNGYTF
CDR3 DNA: TGCAGCGTGAGTGGGTCCTCCAATGGCTACACCTTC
D gene: .
J gene: TRBJ1-2
clone size: few
V gene: TRBV29-1

CDR3 protein: CASSPGRIHVVSEQFF
CDR3 DNA: TGTGCCAGCAGCCCCGGACGCATCCATGTCGTTAGTGAGCAGTTCTTC
D gene: .
J gene: TRBJ2-1
clone size: many
V gene: TRBV6-6